This T cell receptor (beta chain) derives from a study of human T cells and chemical hapten exposure. Losses at the gene ends were 5 bases for V and 5 bases for J; bases not matched to a gene: 9. The CDR3 sequence is 17 residues long. Per germline, CDR1 MGHRA and CDR2 YSYEKL. This clonotype was recorded a few times. MiXCR, run by TCRdb on the RACE reads, gives a single entry per CDR3 protein. The repertoire holds under 300,000 distinct CDR3 sequences, with over 7.5% as singletons. Time point defined: pre-sensitization, week 0. Treatment specified: therapeutic diphenylcyclopropenone sensitization with weekly scalp DPC.

This chain joins TRBV4-1 and TRBJ2-3; 14 nucleotides match TRBD2. The source of this sequence is a man between 18 and 35 years old with alopecia areata. Some clones in this sample may be carry-over from other donors' samples. The material was whole blood, obtained in connection with sensitization to the hapten diphenylcyclopropenone (DPC). CDR3 nucleotides: TGCGCCAGCAGCAATAGACTAGCGGGGGGGCTGGGAGATACGCAGTATTTT. Its translation: CASSNRLAGGLGDTQYF.